The present TCR beta chain was sequenced within a study of T cell changes during pregnancy in multiple sclerosis. Germline-derived CDR1 and CDR2 are SGHTA and FQGNSA. V was pared by 1 base and J by 2 bases, with 9 bases between. The CDR3 is 14 residues long. Sequenced by immunoSEQ multiplex PCR; TCRdb stores in-frame clones only, minus some. Seen here are about 50,000 clones, around nine tenths observed once, and the top ten hold 0.35% to 0.45%. This clone showed up just once. J is TRBJ2-7 and V is TRBV7-2, with D uncertain. The sequencing here drew on CD4+ T cells from peripheral blood mononuclear cells, taken before pregnancy. This clonotype was sampled from a female donor with multiple sclerosis, enrolled in a pregnancy study. The CDR3 loop reads CASSLVTKTYEQYF. Written as DNA, the CDR3 is TGTGCCAGCAGCTTAGTGACAAAGACCTACGAGCAGTACTTC.